This T cell receptor beta chain was retrieved from a study of cytomegalovirus exposure and HLA in healthy donors. The PCR ran on 60 Vbeta and 13 Jbeta primers. TCRdb keeps only in-frame clones here, not all; method: immunoSEQ multiplex PCR. The sample yields 85,000 to 130,000 clones, around 72% seen once. The length of the CDR3 is 14 residues. Trimming shortened V by 2 bases and J by 4 bases, and 9 bases separated the two germline ends. Germline V gene lookup returns CDR1 LGHNA and CDR2 YSLEER. Whole-study findings and limits: According to the study, roughly 160 TCR beta chains were cytomegalovirus-associated. The likely explanation for a cluster of highly shared sequence variants was sequencing artifact.

Notes on this clone: The target antigen is unknown.

The receptor's source is a male donor in good health and CMV-seropositive. Sequencing was carried out using PBMCs. The chain combines TRBV4-3 with TRBJ1-5; D may be TRBD1 (5 bases). CDR3 protein: CASSQWRGNQPQHF. As DNA, the CDR3 is TGCGCCAGCAGCCAATGGAGGGGAAATCAGCCCCAGCATTTT.